A selection of T cell receptor beta chains follows, all from one sample in a study of T cell responses to AZD1222 COVID-19 vaccine. Profiling relied on immunoSEQ multiplex PCR, and the TCRdb table lists in-frame clones only, not all of them. This table holds 120,000 to 150,000 clones, more than 80% found once. The material was peripheral blood, obtained on day 0 of AZD1222 vaccination. These receptors were collected from an adult in good health. The CDR3 runs from the conserved cysteine through the conserved F or W.

TRBJ2-7 | TRBV27 | CASSLTSGSYEQYF
TRBJ2-1 | TRBV15 | CATSSGGRTAYNEQFF
TRBJ2-1 | TRBV19 | CASSMVGGILNEQFF
TRBJ1-5 | TRBV5-1 | CATPGGWGNQPQHF
TRBJ1-2 | TRBV29-1 | CSRQGADGYTF
TRBJ2-5 | TRBV7-2 | CASSLGYLETQYF
TRBJ2-2 | TRBV7-3 | CASAYSGTNTGELFF
TRBJ2-3 | TRBV6-2/TRBV6-3 | CASSYRWVPPFDEHTQYF
TRBJ1-4 | TRBV28 | CASSSRTLPNEKLFF
TRBJ2-4 | TRBV21-1 | CASSNWDSQTPKNIQYF
TRBJ2-1 | TRBV5-1 | CASSQIPGGIYNEQFF
TRBJ2-5 | TRBV18 | CASSPQRTGGAVLTQETQYF
TRBJ1-1 | TRBV27 | CASSWGARTEAFF
TRBJ2-7 | TRBV11-2 | CASSSILGTSYGQYF
TRBJ1-5 | TRBV28 | CASSSHGSNQPQHF
TRBJ1-2 | TRBV2 | CASSEAAENYGYTF